The rows below give T cell receptor beta chains drawn from one sample of a study of T cells expressing NK-cell markers. TCRdb re-called the 5' RACE reads, yielding one record per CDR3 amino acid sequence without DNA. This sample's table has 350,000 to 400,000 distinct CDR3 sequences. Sequencing input: blood T cells: a sorted CD56 or NKG2C T cell subset, CD4+ or CD8+ T cells, or bulk PBMC T cells (not recorded which). The receptors here all came from a woman aged 45-59 years in good health. Both conserved end residues are part of each CDR3. The order of the fields is V gene, J gene, CDR3 protein.

TRBV10-3	TRBJ2-3	CAISDRDNSTDTQYF
TRBV4-1	TRBJ1-1	CASSHPGQGTEAFF
TRBV7-9	TRBJ1-5	CASSLIGLQGSNQPQHF
TRBV21-1	TRBJ2-3	CASPRGGCTDTQYF
TRBV5-6	TRBJ2-1	CASSWLGTDNEQFF
TRBV29-1	TRBJ2-1	CSALLGVYNEQFF
TRBV12-5	TRBJ2-5	CASSSVQETQYF
TRBV28	TRBJ2-5	CASREEETQYF
TRBV20-1	TRBJ2-1	CSARGTFEQFF
TRBV4-2	TRBJ2-2	CASSPVAGGSGELFF
TRBV5-1	TRBJ2-1	CASSYSLGTFNEQFF
TRBV3-1	TRBJ1-4	CASSQQARDVDEKLFF
TRBV5-5	TRBJ2-1	CASSRGGLASLNEQFF
TRBV3-1	TRBJ1-2	CASSQTIDGSYYTF
TRBV10-3	TRBJ1-2	CAISEDQGGGGYTF
TRBV3-1	TRBJ2-3	CASSLGSTGNTQYF
TRBV9	TRBJ2-1	CASSDREVYNEQFF
TRBV11-2	TRBJ2-2	CASSLESSEAGRWIGELFF
TRBV9	TRBJ2-1	CASTPGTYGNEQFF
TRBV27	TRBJ2-1	CASRTGTTLNNEQFF
TRBV12-3/TRBV12-4	TRBJ2-3	CASSSPGLAGGSTDTQYF
TRBV5-1	TRBJ1-1	CASSLGAFKNTEAFF
TRBV4-1	TRBJ2-3	CASSTPVGTTTDTQYF
TRBV10-3	TRBJ2-1	CAISRENRDYNEQFF
TRBV6-5	TRBJ2-2	CASSYGRERPGELFF
TRBV7-3	TRBJ2-3	CASSHWTPLKADTQYF
TRBV2	TRBJ1-5	CASSVDRDSNQPQHF
TRBV25-1	TRBJ2-3	CASSESSGRRTDTQYF
TRBV4-1	TRBJ2-6	CASSNRLTGQGASGANVLTF
TRBV4-1	TRBJ1-4	CASSQPRDRGIRLFF
TRBV6-1	TRBJ2-3	CASKRVAGGTDTQYF
TRBV5-1	TRBJ2-3	CASSLGRGDPTDTQYF
TRBV6-6	TRBJ1-5	CATEGGGPQHF
TRBV5-1	TRBJ1-1	CASSLEAGRGTEAFF
TRBV4-1	TRBJ1-5	CASSQDVKVSNQPQHF
TRBV7-2	TRBJ2-2	CASSLGSLAGELFF
TRBV6-2/TRBV6-3	TRBJ2-1	CASSYTGTSGRGNEQFF